This TCR beta chain was obtained from a study of blood T cell repertoires in COVID-19. Whole-study context: There were acute and convalescent COVID-19 samples, and they came from the United States, Italy and Spain. The analysed material was cDNA or gDNA that came from T cells, B-cell-depleted T cells, or PBMCs.

The CDR3 length is 15 residues. Germline values: CDR1 SGHNT, CDR2 YENEEA. The ends were cut back, 5 bases at V and 8 bases at J, with 19 bases in the middle. Per the study methods: Reference gene primer amplification gave nucleated cell count estimates. TCRdb's table, derived via immunoSEQ multiplex PCR, lists solely in-frame clones and lacks some. That table gives V, J and clone size, and the DNA gave D and trimming. Of about 66,000 clones in the sample, over 85% were seen once. This sequence originates from a man aged 60-69 years with acute or convalescent COVID-19. The V and J genes are TRBV11-3 and TRBJ1-3; no clear D. The sample was peripheral blood. The CDR3 loop is CASSPSRDAVDTIYF. CDR3 nucleotide sequence: TGTGCCAGCAGCCCTTCCAGAGACGCGGTAGACACCATATATTTT.